Listed here is a single T cell receptor (beta chain). Unique molecular identifiers were attached to individual cDNA molecules within the library. TCRdb re-analysed the reads in MiXCR, keeping a single row per CDR3 protein. The table records around 800 distinct CDR3 sequences, around half of them present only once. The V gene lost 7 bases and the J gene lost 6 bases, with 13 bases spanning the gap. Per the germline V gene, CDR1 is SNHLY and CDR2 is FYNNEI. The CDR3 has 13 amino acids. The entry originates in a study of human T cells and chemical hapten exposure. Looking at the study overall: Patients, largely female, had alopecia areata, totalis or universalis.

Specified treatment: therapeutic diphenylcyclopropenone sensitization with weekly scalp DPC. The chain carries TRBV2 and TRBJ1-5, with D perhaps TRBD1 (6 bases). The source material was whole blood, sampled before DPC sensitization or 2, 6, or about 24 weeks after (not recorded which). The TCR sequence derives from an adult with alopecia areata. Some clones in this sample may be carry-over from other donors' samples. This table probably holds off-target reads from a library built for another chain. The CDR3 protein is CASTGEGGQPQHF. CDR3 nucleotides: TGTGCCAGCACAGGGGAAGGGGGTCAGCCCCAGCATTTT.